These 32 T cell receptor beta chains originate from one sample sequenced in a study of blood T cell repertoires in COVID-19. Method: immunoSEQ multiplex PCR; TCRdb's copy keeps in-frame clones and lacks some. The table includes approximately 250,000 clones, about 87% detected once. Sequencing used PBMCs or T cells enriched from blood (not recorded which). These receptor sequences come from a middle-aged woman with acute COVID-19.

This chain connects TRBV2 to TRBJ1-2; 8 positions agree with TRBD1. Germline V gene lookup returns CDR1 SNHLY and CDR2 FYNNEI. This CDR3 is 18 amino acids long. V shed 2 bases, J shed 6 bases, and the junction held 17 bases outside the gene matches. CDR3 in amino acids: CASSEKLPAHAGGHGYTF. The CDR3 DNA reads TGTGCCAGCAGTGAAAAACTCCCCGCCCATGCAGGGGGCCATGGCTACACCTTC.

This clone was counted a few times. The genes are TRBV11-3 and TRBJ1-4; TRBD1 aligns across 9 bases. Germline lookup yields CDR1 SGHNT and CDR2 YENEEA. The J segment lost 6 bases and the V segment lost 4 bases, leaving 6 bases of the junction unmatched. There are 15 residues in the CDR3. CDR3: CASSSVWTGDEKLFF. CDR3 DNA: TGTGCCAGCAGCTCGGTGTGGACAGGGGATGAAAAACTGTTTTTT. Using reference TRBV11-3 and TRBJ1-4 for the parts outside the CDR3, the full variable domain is EAGVVQSPRYKIIEKKQPVAFWCNPISGHNTLYWYLQNLGQGPELLIRYENEEAVDDSQLPKDRFSAERLKGVDSTLKIQPAELGDSAVYLCASSSVWTGDEKLFFGSGTQLSVL.

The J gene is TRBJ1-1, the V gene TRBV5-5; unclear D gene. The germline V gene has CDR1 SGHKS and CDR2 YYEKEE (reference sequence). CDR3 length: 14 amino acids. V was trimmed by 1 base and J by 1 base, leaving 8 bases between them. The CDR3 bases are TGTGCCAGCAGCTTGCAGAGGCAGAACACTGAAGCTTTCTTT. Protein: CASSLQRQNTEAFF. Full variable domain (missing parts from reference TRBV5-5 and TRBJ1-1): DAGVTQSPTHLIKTRGQQVTLRCSPISGHKSVSWYQQVLGQGPQFIFQYYEKEERGRGNFPDRFSARQFPNYSSELNVNALLLGDSALYLCASSLQRQNTEAFFGQGTRLTVV.

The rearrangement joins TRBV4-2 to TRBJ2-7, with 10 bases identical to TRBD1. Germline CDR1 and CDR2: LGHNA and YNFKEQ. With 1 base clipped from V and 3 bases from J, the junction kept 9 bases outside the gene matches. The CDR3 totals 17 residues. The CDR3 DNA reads TGTGCCAGCAGCCAAGGACCGGGACAGGGGTTCGGCTACGAGCAGTACTTC. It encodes CASSQGPGQGFGYEQYF.

The DNA of the CDR3 is TGTGCCAGTAGTCCCCCACAGGGACGGCTGGATAAGCCCCAGCATTTT. Translation: CASSPPQGRLDKPQHF. The chain recombines TRBV19 with TRBJ1-5; the D gene is possibly TRBD1 (6 bases). The germline gives CDR1 LNHDA, CDR2 SQIVND (reference sequence). The V gene lost 5 bases and the J gene lost 8 bases, with 22 bases spanning the gap. CDR3 size: 16 residues.

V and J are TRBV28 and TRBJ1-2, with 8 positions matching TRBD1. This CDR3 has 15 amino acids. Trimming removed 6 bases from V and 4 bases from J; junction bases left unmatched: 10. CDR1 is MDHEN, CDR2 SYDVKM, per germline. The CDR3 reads CASSAATGAIYGYTF. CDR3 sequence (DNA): TGTGCCAGCAGCGCCGCGACAGGGGCAATCTATGGCTACACCTTC.

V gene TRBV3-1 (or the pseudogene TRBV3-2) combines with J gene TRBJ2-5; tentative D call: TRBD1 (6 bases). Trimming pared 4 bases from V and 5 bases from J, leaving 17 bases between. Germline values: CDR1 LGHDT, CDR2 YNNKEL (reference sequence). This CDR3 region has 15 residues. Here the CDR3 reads CASSPSQGKGETQYF. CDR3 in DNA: TGTGCCAGCAGCCCCTCCCAGGGGAAGGGGGAGACCCAGTACTTC.

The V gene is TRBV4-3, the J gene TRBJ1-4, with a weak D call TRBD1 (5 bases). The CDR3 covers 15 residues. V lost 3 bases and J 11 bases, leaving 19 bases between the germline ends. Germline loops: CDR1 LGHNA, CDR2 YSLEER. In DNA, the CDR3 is TGCGCCAGCAGCCAGGACCTTTCGCAGGGTGGGAAACTGTTTTTT. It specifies CASSQDLSQGGKLFF.

CDR3 loop: CASSLVFPGGLGRYEQYF. CDR3 coding DNA: TGTGCCAGCAGCTTAGTATTTCCAGGGGGCCTGGGTAGGTACGAGCAGTACTTC. This chain connects TRBV11-2 to TRBJ2-7, with 8 bases identical to TRBD1. Trimming cost V 1 base and J 4 bases; bases outside gene matches: 15. This CDR3 is built from 18 residues. Germline lookup yields CDR1 SGHAT and CDR2 FQNNGV.

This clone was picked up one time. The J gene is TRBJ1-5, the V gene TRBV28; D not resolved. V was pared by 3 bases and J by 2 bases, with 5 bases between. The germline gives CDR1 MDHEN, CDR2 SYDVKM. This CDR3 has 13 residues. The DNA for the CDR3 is TGTGCCAGCAGTTTCTTCGGCAATCAGCCCCAGCATTTT. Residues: CASSFFGNQPQHF.

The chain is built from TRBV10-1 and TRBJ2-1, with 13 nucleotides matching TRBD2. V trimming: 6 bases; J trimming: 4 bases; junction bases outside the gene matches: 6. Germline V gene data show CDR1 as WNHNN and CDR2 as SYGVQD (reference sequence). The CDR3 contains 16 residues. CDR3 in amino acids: CASSRTSGRSYNEQFF. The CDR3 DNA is TGCGCCAGCAGCAGGACTAGCGGGAGATCTTACAATGAGCAGTTCTTC.

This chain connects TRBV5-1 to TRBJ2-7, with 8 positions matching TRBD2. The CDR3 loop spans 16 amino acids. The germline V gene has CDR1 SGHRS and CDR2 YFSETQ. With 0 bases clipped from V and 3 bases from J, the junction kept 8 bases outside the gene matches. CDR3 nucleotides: TGCGCCAGCAGCTTGGTGGTCGGGAGGGCTGTCTACGAGCAGTACTTC. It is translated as CASSLVVGRAVYEQYF.

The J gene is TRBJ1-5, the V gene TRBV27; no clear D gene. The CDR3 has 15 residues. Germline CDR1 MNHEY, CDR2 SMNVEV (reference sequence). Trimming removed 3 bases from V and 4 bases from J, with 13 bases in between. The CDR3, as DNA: TGTGCCAGCAGTTTTAACCGGGATAGGAATCAGCCCCAGCATTTT. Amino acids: CASSFNRDRNQPQHF.

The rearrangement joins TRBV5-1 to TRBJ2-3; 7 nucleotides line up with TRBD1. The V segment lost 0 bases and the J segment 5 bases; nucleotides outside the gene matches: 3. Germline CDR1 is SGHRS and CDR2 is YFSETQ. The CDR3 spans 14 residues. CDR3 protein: CASSLGQGVDTQYF. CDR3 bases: TGCGCCAGCAGCTTGGGGCAGGGGGTAGATACGCAGTATTTT.

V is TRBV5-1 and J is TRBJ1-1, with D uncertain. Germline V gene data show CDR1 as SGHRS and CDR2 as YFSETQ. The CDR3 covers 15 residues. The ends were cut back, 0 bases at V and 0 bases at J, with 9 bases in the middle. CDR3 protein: CASSLDAGMNTEAFF. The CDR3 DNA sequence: TGCGCCAGCAGCTTGGATGCAGGTATGAACACTGAAGCTTTCTTT.

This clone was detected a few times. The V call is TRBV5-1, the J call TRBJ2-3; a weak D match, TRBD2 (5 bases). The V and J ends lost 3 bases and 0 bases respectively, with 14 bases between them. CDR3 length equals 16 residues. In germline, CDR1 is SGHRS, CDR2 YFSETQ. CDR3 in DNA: TGCGCCAGCAGCTCCCTGGGGTCGGGGAGCACAGATACGCAGTATTTT. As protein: CASSSLGSGSTDTQYF.

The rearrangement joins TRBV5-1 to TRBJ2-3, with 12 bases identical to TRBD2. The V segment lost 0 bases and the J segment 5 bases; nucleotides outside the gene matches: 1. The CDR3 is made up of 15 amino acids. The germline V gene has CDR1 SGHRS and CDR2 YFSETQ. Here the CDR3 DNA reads TGCGCCAGCAGCTTGGGACTAGCGGGAGAAGATACGCAGTATTTT. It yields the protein CASSLGLAGEDTQYF.

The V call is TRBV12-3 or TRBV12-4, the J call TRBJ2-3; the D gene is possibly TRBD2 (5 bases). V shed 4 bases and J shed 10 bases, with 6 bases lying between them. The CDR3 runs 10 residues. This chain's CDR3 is CASSSGAQYF. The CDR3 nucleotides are TGTGCCAGCAGTTCCGGGGCGCAGTATTTT.

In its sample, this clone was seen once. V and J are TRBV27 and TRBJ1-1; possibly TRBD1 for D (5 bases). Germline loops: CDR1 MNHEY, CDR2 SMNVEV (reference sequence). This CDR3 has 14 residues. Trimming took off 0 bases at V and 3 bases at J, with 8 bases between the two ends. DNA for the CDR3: TGTGCCAGCAGTTTATCTGGGGCCTACACTGAAGCTTTCTTT. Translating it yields CASSLSGAYTEAFF.

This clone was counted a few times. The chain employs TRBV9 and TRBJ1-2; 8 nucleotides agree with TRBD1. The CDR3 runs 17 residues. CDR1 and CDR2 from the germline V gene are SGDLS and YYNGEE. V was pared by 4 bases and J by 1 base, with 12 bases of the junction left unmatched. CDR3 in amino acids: CASSPAGQAPINYGYTF. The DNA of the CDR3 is TGTGCCAGCAGCCCTGCGGGACAGGCCCCGATTAACTATGGCTACACCTTC.

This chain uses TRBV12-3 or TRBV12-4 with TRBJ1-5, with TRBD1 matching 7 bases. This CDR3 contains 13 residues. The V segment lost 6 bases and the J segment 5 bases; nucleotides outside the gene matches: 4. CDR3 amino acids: CASSIDRDQPQHF. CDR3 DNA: TGTGCCAGCAGCATAGACAGGGATCAGCCCCAGCATTTT.

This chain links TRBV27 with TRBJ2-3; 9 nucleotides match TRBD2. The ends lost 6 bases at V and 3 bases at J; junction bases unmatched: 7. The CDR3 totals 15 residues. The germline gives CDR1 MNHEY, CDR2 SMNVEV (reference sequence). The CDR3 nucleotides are TGTGCCAGCAGGGGCGGGAGGGGTTATACAGATACGCAGTATTTT. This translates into CASRGGRGYTDTQYF.

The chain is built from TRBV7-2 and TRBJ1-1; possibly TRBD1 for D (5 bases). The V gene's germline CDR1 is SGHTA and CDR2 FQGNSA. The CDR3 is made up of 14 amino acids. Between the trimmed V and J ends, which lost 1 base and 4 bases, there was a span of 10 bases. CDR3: CASSLGEGPTEAFF. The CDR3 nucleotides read TGTGCCAGCAGCTTAGGGGAGGGACCCACTGAAGCTTTCTTT.

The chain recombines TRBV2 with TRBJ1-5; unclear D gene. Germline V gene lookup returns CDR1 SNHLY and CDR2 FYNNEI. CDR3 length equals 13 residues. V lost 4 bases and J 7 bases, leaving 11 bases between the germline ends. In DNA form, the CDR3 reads TGTGCCAGCAGTGGTCGTATTTCGCAGCCCCAGCATTTT. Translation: CASSGRISQPQHF. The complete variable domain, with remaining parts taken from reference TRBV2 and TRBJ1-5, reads EPEVTQTPSHQVTQMGQEVILRCVPISNHLYFYWYRQILGQKVEFLVSFYNNEISEKSEIFDDQFSVERPDGSNFTLKIRSTKLEDSAMYFCASSGRISQPQHFGDGTRLSIL.

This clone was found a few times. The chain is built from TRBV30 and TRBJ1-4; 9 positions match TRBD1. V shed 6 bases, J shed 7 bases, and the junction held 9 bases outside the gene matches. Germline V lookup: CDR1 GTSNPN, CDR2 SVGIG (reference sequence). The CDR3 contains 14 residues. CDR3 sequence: CACLPTGGGEKLFF. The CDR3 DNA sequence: TGTGCCTGCCTGCCGACAGGGGGAGGTGAAAAACTGTTTTTT.

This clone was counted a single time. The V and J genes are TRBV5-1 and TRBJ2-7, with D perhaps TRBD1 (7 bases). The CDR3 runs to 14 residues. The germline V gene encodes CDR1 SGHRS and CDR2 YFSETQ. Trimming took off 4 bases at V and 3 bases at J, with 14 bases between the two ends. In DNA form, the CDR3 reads TGCGCCAGCAGCCCCGGACAGGAGGGCTACGAGCAGTACTTC. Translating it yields CASSPGQEGYEQYF.

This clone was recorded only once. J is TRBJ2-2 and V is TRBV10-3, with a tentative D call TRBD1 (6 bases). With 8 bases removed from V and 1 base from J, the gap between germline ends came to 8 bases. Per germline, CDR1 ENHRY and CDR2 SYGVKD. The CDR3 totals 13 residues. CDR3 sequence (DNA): TGTGCCATCGCAGGGGTGAACACCGGGGAGCTGTTTTTT. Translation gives CAIAGVNTGELFF.

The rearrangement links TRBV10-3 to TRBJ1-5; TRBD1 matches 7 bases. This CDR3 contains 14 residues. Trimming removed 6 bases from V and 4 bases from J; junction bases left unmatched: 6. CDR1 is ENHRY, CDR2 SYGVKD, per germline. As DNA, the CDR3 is TGTGCCATCAGCTCCGGGACAGAAAATCAGCCCCAGCATTTT. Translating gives CAISSGTENQPQHF.

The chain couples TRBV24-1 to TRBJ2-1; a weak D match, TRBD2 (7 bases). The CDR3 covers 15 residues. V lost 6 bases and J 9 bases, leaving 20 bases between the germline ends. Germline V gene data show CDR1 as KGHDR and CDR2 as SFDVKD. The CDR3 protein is CATSTLRGASLEQFF. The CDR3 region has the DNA TGTGCCACCAGTACCCTACGGGGGGCGAGCCTTGAGCAGTTCTTC.

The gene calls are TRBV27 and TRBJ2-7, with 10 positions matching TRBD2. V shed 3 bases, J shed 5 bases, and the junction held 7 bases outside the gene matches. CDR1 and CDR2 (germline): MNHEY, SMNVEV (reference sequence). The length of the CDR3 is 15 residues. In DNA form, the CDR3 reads TGTGCCAGCAGTTTGGAGCTAGCGGGAGTAGACGAGCAGTACTTC. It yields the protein CASSLELAGVDEQYF.

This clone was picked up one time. The DNA of the CDR3 is TGTGCCAGCAGCTTAGACAGGGCATCTGGAAACACCATATATTTT. Its protein is CASSLDRASGNTIYF. The gene calls are TRBV7-9 and TRBJ1-3; D perhaps matches TRBD1 (6 bases). Germline lookup yields CDR1 SEHNR and CDR2 FQNEAQ (reference sequence). Trimming cost V 1 base and J 1 base, with 8 bases left between them. This CDR3 spans 15 amino acids.

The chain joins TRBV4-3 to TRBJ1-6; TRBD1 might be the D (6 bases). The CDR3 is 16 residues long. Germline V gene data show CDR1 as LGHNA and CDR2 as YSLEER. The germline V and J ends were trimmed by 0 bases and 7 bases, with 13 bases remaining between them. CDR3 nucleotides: TGCGCCAGCAGCCAAGAATGGGGGCCTCTAAATTCACCCCTCCACTTT. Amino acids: CASSQEWGPLNSPLHF.